One and the same sample provided the 24 T cell receptor beta chains below, sequenced in a study of shared clonotypes between healthy human individuals. The table came from immunoSEQ multiplex PCR; TCRdb's copy has only in-frame clones and leaves some out. The table records approximately 640,000 clones, 72% of them present only once. Specimen: memory CD4+ T cells sorted from blood. Indicated subset: CD45RA-negative fraction. All receptors derive from a woman in her thirties in good health.

This clone was detected once. The chain has TRBV7-2 and TRBJ2-7; TRBD2 matches at 15 bases. Unmatched junction bases numbered 10, after V lost 2 bases and J lost 5 bases. Per the germline V gene, CDR1 is SGHTA and CDR2 is FQGNSA. The length of the CDR3 is 18 residues. This CDR3 reads CASSLRTSGRALGNEQYF. DNA for the CDR3: TGTGCCAGCAGCTTAAGGACTAGCGGGAGGGCCCTCGGGAACGAGCAGTACTTC.

This clone was detected a few times. The sample carries other DNA sequences with the same CDR3. The rearrangement links TRBV5-1 to TRBJ2-2; tentatively, D is TRBD1 or TRBD2 (5 bases each). From germline, CDR1 is SGHRS and CDR2 YFSETQ. V was shortened by 4 bases and J by 3 bases, with 10 bases between the two germline ends. This CDR3 contains 14 residues. In DNA, the CDR3 is TGCGCCAGCAGCCCGGGGACGGACACCGGGGAGCTGTTTTTT. It is translated as CASSPGTDTGELFF.

For this clone: Other DNA variants within this sample encode the same CDR3. J is TRBJ2-5 and V is TRBV19, with D uncertain. V was pared by 3 bases and J by 3 bases, with 2 bases between. The CDR3 contains 11 residues. Germline V gene lookup returns CDR1 LNHDA and CDR2 SQIVND (reference sequence). The CDR3 reads CASSIKETQYF. The CDR3 DNA follows: TGTGCCAGTAGTATCAAAGAGACCCAGTACTTC.

V usage is TRBV4-2 and J usage is TRBJ2-7; 10 bases align to TRBD2. The germline CDR1 and CDR2 sequences are LGHNA and YNFKEQ. This CDR3 comprises 15 residues. J lost 6 bases, V lost 5 bases, and 10 bases had no gene match. The DNA of the CDR3 is TGTGCCAGCAGCTCTACGACTAGCGGGTTCTCCGAGCAGTACTTC. Translated: CASSSTTSGFSEQYF.

The chain carries TRBV25-1 and TRBJ2-1; the match to TRBD2 covers 11 bases. Trimming cost V 6 bases and J 9 bases; bases outside gene matches: 7. Per the germline V gene, CDR1 is MGHDK and CDR2 is SYGVNS. The CDR3 is 14 residues long. The CDR3 sequence is CASRLAGDHREQFF. The CDR3 region has the DNA TGTGCCAGCAGACTAGCGGGAGATCACCGTGAGCAGTTCTTC.

Only one count was recorded for this clone. CDR3 DNA: TGTGCCAGCAGCCTCTTCCCTTACTCCTACAATGAGCAGTTCTTC. It yields the protein CASSLFPYSYNEQFF. The chain joins TRBV28 to TRBJ2-1; D remains ambiguous. This CDR3 is 15 amino acids long. The germline V and J ends were trimmed by 6 bases and 0 bases, with 12 bases remaining between them. CDR1 and CDR2 from the germline V gene are MDHEN and SYDVKM.

The J gene is TRBJ1-5, the V gene TRBV28; D is unclear. CDR3 length: 14 residues. V was clipped by 3 bases and J by 3 bases, with 9 bases between them. CDR1 is MDHEN and CDR2 is SYDVKM in the germline V gene. For the CDR3, the DNA is TGTGCCAGCAGTTTTAGATTCATCAATCAGCCCCAGCATTTT. Its translation: CASSFRFINQPQHF.

This clone was observed a handful of times. The chain links TRBV28 to TRBJ1-5; the match to TRBD1 covers 8 bases. Germline V gene lookup returns CDR1 MDHEN and CDR2 SYDVKM. V lost 6 bases and J lost 7; bases outside the gene matches: 8. The CDR3 consists of 14 residues. The CDR3 spells CASRSPGGTQPQHF. The CDR3, as DNA: TGTGCCAGCAGATCTCCAGGGGGCACACAGCCCCAGCATTTT.

This rearrangement joins TRBV11-1 to TRBJ2-2, with a weak D call TRBD1 (6 bases). The CDR3 sequence is 12 residues long. CDR1 is SGHAT and CDR2 is FQDESV in the germline V gene (reference sequence). V lost 5 bases and J lost 5, with 6 bases in between. The CDR3 region has the DNA TGTGCCAGCAGCCAGGGGACCGGGGAGCTGTTTTTT. Translated: CASSQGTGELFF.

This clone has a single count. The chain couples TRBV5-1 to TRBJ2-1; D is unclear. The CDR3 loop spans 17 amino acids. Germline V gene sequence: CDR1 SGHRS, CDR2 YFSETQ. Trimming pared 0 bases from V and 0 bases from J, leaving 13 bases between. In nucleotides, the CDR3 is TGCGCCAGCAGCTTGGCCTCGGGCCGCCCCTCCTACAATGAGCAGTTCTTC. It translates to CASSLASGRPSYNEQFF.

The chain recombines TRBV19 with TRBJ2-1; TRBD2 aligns across 7 bases. Germline V CDR1 and CDR2: LNHDA, SQIVND (reference sequence). The CDR3 contains 16 residues. The V gene end was trimmed by 5 bases and the J gene end by 6 bases; junction bases not matched to a gene: 13. CDR3: CASSPGRDLGRNEQFF. The CDR3 bases are TGTGCCAGTAGTCCGGGGAGGGACTTAGGACGCAATGAGCAGTTCTTC.

This clone was seen a handful of times. The sample contains more than one DNA sequence encoding this CDR3. The V call is TRBV11-2, the J call TRBJ1-2, with D possibly being TRBD1 (5 bases). The V end was cut by 5 bases, the J end by 4 bases, with 11 bases between. CDR1 is SGHAT, CDR2 FQNNGV, per germline. This CDR3 comprises 13 residues. The CDR3 DNA sequence: TGTGCCAGCAGCCCTGGGACCTCCTATGGCTACACCTTC. Its translation: CASSPGTSYGYTF. Supplemented by reference TRBV11-2 and TRBJ1-2, the full variable domain reads EAGVAQSPRYKIIEKRQSVAFWCNPISGHATLYWYQQILGQGPKLLIQFQNNGVVDDSQLPKDRFSAERLKGVDSTLKIQPAKLEDSAVYLCASSPGTSYGYTFGSGTRLTVV.

This clone was counted only a few times. V gene TRBV7-2 combines with J gene TRBJ1-5, with D possibly being TRBD1 (6 bases). This CDR3 is built from 15 residues. Trimming took 1 base from V and 5 from J, leaving 12 bases between them. Germline values: CDR1 SGHTA, CDR2 FQGNSA. The CDR3 DNA follows: TGTGCCAGCAGCTTAGAACAAGGGGGTGATCAGCCCCAGCATTTT. Protein product: CASSLEQGGDQPQHF.

This chain connects TRBV6-5 to TRBJ1-2, with a weak D call TRBD1 (5 bases). This CDR3 contains 13 residues. Trimming removed 6 bases at V and 5 bases at J, with 13 bases between. CDR1 and CDR2 (germline): MNHEY, SVGAGI. CDR3 residues: CASRQTVEYGYTF. The DNA of the CDR3 is TGTGCCAGCAGGCAGACAGTGGAGTATGGCTACACCTTC.

This chain links TRBV5-1 with TRBJ1-2; D unclear. Germline V CDR1 and CDR2: SGHRS, YFSETQ. The CDR3 covers 15 residues. With 0 bases removed from V and 2 bases from J, the gap between germline ends came to 11 bases. CDR3 sequence: CASSLEAGRNYGYTF. The CDR3 coding sequence is TGCGCCAGCAGCTTGGAGGCAGGTCGGAACTATGGCTACACCTTC. Using reference TRBV5-1 and TRBJ1-2 for the parts outside the CDR3, the full variable domain is KAGVTQTPRYLIKTRGQQVTLSCSPISGHRSVSWYQQTPGQGLQFLFEYFSETQRNKGNFPGRFSGRQFSNSRSEMNVSTLELGDSALYLCASSLEAGRNYGYTFGSGTRLTVV.

The chain links TRBV28 to TRBJ1-4; D unresolved. This CDR3 comprises 14 residues. Trimming pared 6 bases from V and 4 bases from J, leaving 12 bases between. The V gene's germline CDR1 is MDHEN and CDR2 SYDVKM. CDR3 sequence: CASREWRNNEKLFF. The CDR3 DNA reads TGTGCCAGCAGAGAATGGCGGAATAATGAAAAACTGTTTTTT.

This rearrangement joins TRBV19 to TRBJ2-3, with 9 bases identical to TRBD2. This CDR3 contains 17 residues. Germline-derived CDR1 and CDR2 are LNHDA and SQIVND (reference sequence). V shed 1 base, J shed 5 bases, and the junction held 10 bases outside the gene matches. The CDR3 DNA follows: TGTGCCAGTAGTATAGGGCTAGCGGGACGCTCGCGAGATACGCAGTATTTT. It specifies CASSIGLAGRSRDTQYF.

The count of this clone is one. Other DNA sequences in this specimen translate into the identical CDR3. The chain links TRBV30 to TRBJ2-5; tentatively, D is TRBD1 (6 bases). V was trimmed by 0 bases and J by 2 bases, leaving 10 bases between them. Germline-derived CDR1 and CDR2 are GTSNPN and SVGIG (reference sequence). The CDR3 covers 14 residues. This CDR3 is CAWSVRGLQETQYF. The CDR3 nucleotides read TGTGCCTGGAGTGTGAGGGGGTTACAAGAGACCCAGTACTTC.

This clone was counted once. The J gene is TRBJ2-3, the V gene TRBV4-1; D gene unclear. The V end lost 2 bases, the J end lost 1 base, and 10 bases lay between the germline ends. This CDR3 comprises 15 residues. Germline lookup yields CDR1 MGHRA and CDR2 YSYEKL. The CDR3 coding sequence is TGCGCCAGCAGCCAATACTACGAACGCACAGATACGCAGTATTTT. Protein product: CASSQYYERTDTQYF.

The chain joins TRBV7-2 to TRBJ2-1; 12 bases fit TRBD2. CDR1 SGHTA and CDR2 FQGNSA come from the germline V gene. The CDR3 is 14 amino acids. The junction had 3 bases not matched to a gene; V was cut back by 5 bases and J by 7 bases. The CDR3 region is CASSPTSGSNEQFF. The CDR3 DNA is TGTGCCAGCAGCCCGACTAGCGGGAGTAATGAGCAGTTCTTC.

This clone came up once. The chain has TRBV19 and TRBJ1-1; 7 nucleotides line up with TRBD1. After removal of 1 base from V and 7 bases from J, the junction contained 3 bases not matched to a gene. In germline, CDR1 is LNHDA, CDR2 SQIVND (reference sequence). CDR3 length: 13 amino acids. The CDR3 loop is CASSIGGQYEAFF. For the CDR3, the DNA is TGTGCCAGTAGTATAGGGGGACAGTATGAAGCTTTCTTT.

This clone turned up a few times. The V and J genes are TRBV5-6 and TRBJ2-1; maybe TRBD2 (6 bases). Germline CDR1 and CDR2: SGHDT and YYEEEE. The CDR3 is 17 residues long. Trimming cost V 5 bases and J 0 bases, with 18 bases left between them. The CDR3 bases are TGTGCCAGCAGTCCACTATCGGGAGAACGCTCCTACAATGAGCAGTTCTTC. Its protein product is CASSPLSGERSYNEQFF.

This sequence joins TRBV5-5 and TRBJ1-5, with TRBD1 identical over 10 bases. Germline CDR1 and CDR2: SGHKS and YYEKEE (reference sequence). CDR3 length: 13 amino acids. Unmatched junction bases numbered 6, after V lost 6 bases and J lost 9 bases. The CDR3 DNA reads as TGTGCCAGCACCCAAGACAGGGGGCCGCCCCAGCATTTT. It encodes CASTQDRGPPQHF.

The chain has TRBV28 and TRBJ2-4; TRBD2 is a possible D gene (6 bases). The V and J ends lost 6 bases and 2 bases respectively, with 20 bases between them. The CDR3 sequence is 17 residues long. The germline V gene has CDR1 MDHEN and CDR2 SYDVKM. The CDR3 DNA reads TGTGCCAGCAGCCCGACAACAAGCGGGCCAACCAAAAACATTCAGTACTTC. Protein sequence: CASSPTTSGPTKNIQYF.